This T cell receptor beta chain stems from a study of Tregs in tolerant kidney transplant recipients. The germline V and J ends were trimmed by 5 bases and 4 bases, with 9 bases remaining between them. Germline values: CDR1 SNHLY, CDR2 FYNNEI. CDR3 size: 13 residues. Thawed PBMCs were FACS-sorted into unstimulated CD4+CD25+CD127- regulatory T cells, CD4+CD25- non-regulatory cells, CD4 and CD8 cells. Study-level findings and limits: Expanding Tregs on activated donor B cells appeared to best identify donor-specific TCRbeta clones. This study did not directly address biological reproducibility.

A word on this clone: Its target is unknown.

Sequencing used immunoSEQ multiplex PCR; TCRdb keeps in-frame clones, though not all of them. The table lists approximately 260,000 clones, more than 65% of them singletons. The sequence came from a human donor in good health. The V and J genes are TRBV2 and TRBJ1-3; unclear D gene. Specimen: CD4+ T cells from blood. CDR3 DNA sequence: TGTGCCAGCAGTCCAAGTGAGGGAAACACCATATATTTT. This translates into CASSPSEGNTIYF.